These T cell receptor beta chains were read from a single sample in a study of blood T cell repertoires in COVID-19. Repertoires were generated with immunoSEQ multiplex PCR, while TCRdb's copy carries only in-frame clones and drops some. Found here are a few hundred thousand clones, 92% of them singletons; the top ten hold around 20%. Sequencing was done on a sample of PBMCs or T cells enriched from blood (not recorded which). These receptors were obtained from a woman aged 25 to 39 who had recovered from COVID-19. CDR3s include the opening cysteine and the closing phenylalanine or tryptophan. D genes are given only for firm matches. Clone size is not always given. Where it is, it says once, few, many or a class for expanded clones.

TRBV5-1	NA	TRBJ2-3	NA	CASSFGTHSTDTQYF	TGCGCCAGCAGCTTTGGCACCCATAGCACAGATACGCAGTATTTT
TRBV7-2	TRBD1	TRBJ2-5	NA	CASSRTGLETQYF	TGTGCCAGCAGCCGGACAGGGCTGGAGACCCAGTACTTC
TRBV4-2	TRBD1	TRBJ1-1	NA	CASTVGGENTEAFF	TGTGCCAGCACAGTAGGGGGCGAGAACACTGAAGCTTTCTTT
TRBV15	TRBD2	TRBJ2-1	once	CATSTRLAAPYNEQFF	TGTGCCACCAGCACAAGACTAGCGGCACCCTACAATGAGCAGTTCTTC
TRBV28	NA	TRBJ1-1	NA	CASSLGPDEAFF	TGTGCCAGCAGTTTAGGGCCAGATGAAGCTTTCTTT
TRBV24-1	TRBD2	TRBJ2-3	NA	CATSDTGPGGGDTQYF	TGTGCCACCAGTGATACGGGGCCTGGCGGGGGAGATACGCAGTATTTT
TRBV10-3	NA	TRBJ2-6	few	CAISEIQGFGANVLTF	TGTGCCATCAGTGAGATCCAGGGGTTCGGGGCCAACGTCCTGACTTTC
TRBV7-2	NA	TRBJ2-1	NA	CASSLVDGVGEQFF	TGTGCCAGCAGCTTGGTAGACGGAGTCGGAGAGCAGTTCTTC
TRBV2	NA	TRBJ2-5	NA	CASSTSGIGETQYF	TGTGCCAGCAGTACCTCCGGGATCGGGGAGACCCAGTACTTC
TRBV7-2	TRBD1	TRBJ1-1	NA	CASSARGQNTEAFF	TGTGCCAGCAGCGCCAGGGGGCAGAACACTGAAGCTTTCTTT
TRBV6-2/TRBV6-3	TRBD1	TRBJ2-7	NA	CASSIAIPGQGTSYEQYF	TGTGCCAGCAGTATAGCTATTCCGGGACAGGGGACCTCCTACGAGCAGTACTTC